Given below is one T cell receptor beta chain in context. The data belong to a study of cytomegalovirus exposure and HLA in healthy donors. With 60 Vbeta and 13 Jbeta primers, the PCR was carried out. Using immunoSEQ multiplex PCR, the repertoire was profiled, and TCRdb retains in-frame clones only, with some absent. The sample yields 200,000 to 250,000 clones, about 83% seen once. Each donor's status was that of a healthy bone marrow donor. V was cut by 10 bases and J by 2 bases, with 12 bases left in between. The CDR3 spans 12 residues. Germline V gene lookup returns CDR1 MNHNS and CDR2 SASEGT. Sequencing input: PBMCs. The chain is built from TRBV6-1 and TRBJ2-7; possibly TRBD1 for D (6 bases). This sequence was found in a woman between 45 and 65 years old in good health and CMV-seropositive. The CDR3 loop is CATWDIAYEQYF. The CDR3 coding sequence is TGTGCCACATGGGACATAGCCTACGAGCAGTACTTC.